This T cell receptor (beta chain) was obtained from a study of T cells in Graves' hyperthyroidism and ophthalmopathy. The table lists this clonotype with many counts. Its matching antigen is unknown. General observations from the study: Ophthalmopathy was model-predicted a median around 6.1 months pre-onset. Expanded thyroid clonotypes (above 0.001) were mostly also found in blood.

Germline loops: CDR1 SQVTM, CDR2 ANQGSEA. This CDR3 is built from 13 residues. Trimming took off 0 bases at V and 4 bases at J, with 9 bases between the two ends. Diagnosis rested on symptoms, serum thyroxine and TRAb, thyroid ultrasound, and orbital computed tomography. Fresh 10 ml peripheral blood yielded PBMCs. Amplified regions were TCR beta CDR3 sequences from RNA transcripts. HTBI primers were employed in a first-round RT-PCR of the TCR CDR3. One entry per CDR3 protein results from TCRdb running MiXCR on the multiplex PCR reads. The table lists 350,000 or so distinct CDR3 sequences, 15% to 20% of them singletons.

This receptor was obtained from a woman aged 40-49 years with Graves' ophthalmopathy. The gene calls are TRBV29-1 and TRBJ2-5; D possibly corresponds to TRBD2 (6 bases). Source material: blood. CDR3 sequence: CSVEDRGGETQYF. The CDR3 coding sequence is TGCAGCGTTGAAGATAGGGGAGGAGAGACCCAGTACTTC. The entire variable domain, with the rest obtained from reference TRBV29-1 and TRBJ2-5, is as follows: SAVISQKPSRDICQRGTSLTIQCQVDSQVTMMFWYRQQPGQSLTLIATANQGSEATYESGFVIDKFPISRPNLTFSTLTVSNMSPEDSSIYLCSVEDRGGETQYFGPGTRLLVL.